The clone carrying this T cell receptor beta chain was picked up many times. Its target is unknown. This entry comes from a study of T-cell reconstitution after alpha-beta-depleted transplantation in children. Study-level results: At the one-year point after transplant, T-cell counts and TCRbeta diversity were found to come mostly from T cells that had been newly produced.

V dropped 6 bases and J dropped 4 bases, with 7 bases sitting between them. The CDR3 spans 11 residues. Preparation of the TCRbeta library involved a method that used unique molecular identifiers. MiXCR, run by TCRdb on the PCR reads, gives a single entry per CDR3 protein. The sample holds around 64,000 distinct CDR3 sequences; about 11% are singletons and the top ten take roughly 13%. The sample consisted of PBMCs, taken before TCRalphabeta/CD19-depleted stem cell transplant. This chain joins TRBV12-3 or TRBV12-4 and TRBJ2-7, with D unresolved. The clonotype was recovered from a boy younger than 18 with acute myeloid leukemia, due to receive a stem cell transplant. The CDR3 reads CASSSLYEQYF. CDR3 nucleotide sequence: TGTGCCAGCAGCTCCTTATACGAGCAGTACTTC.